These 27 T cell receptor beta chains share one sample of origin, sequenced in a study of blood T cells in healthy people across ages. Sample-barcoded 5' priming and a J-beta primer mix drove a second PCR of roughly 6 to 12 cycles. MiXCR was run by TCRdb on the 5' RACE reads, yielding one entry per CDR3 protein. The sample records 1.5 million to 2 million distinct CDR3 sequences, about 30% being singletons. Material for sequencing was blood. These receptors came from a young woman in good health.

In this sample, this clonotype turned up many times. The chain combines TRBV29-1 with TRBJ2-3; perhaps TRBD2 as D (5 bases). Germline V CDR1 and CDR2: SQVTM, ANQGSEA. This CDR3 contains 12 residues. Trimming removed 5 bases from V and 1 base from J, with 7 bases in between. The CDR3 DNA reads TGCAGCGTTCCGGAGGGCACAGATACGCAGTATTTT. It yields the protein CSVPEGTDTQYF.

The chain couples TRBV12-3 or TRBV12-4 to TRBJ1-5, with D perhaps matching TRBD1 (5 bases). This CDR3 has 14 amino acids. With 5 bases removed from V and 3 bases from J, the gap between germline ends came to 11 bases. The CDR3 loop is CASSHSGSNQPQHF. For the CDR3, the DNA is TGTGCCAGCAGTCACTCAGGGTCCAATCAGCCCCAGCATTTT.

With regard to this clonotype: The junction departs from the called germline gene at one end, perhaps through a read error. The V gene is TRBV12-3 or TRBV12-4, the J gene TRBJ1-2; possible D gene TRBD1, 5 bases. The CDR3 extends over 14 amino acids. This CDR3 reads CASSLISGRAGHTF. CDR3 sequence (DNA): TGTGCCAGCAGTTTAATCTCAGGGCGGGCTGGCCACACCTTC.

This clonotype was found a few times. The chain carries TRBV29-1 and TRBJ1-2, with D hard to call. V dropped 6 bases and J dropped 6 bases, with 11 bases sitting between them. CDR3 length: 11 amino acids. Germline values: CDR1 SQVTM, CDR2 ANQGSEA. The CDR3 reads CSVMTADGYTF. CDR3 sequence (DNA): TGCAGCGTGATGACGGCGGATGGCTACACCTTC.

The chain couples TRBV7-2 to TRBJ2-4, with 8 nucleotides matching TRBD2. Gene TRBJ2-7 matches the end of the DNA better, so the J call may be wrong. Per germline, CDR1 SGHTA and CDR2 FQGNSA. The CDR3 is 16 residues long. The CDR3 DNA is TGTGCCAGCAGCTTATATCGGCTTAGCGGGAACTACGAGCAGTACTTC. Protein product: CASSLYRLSGNYEQYF.

This clonotype appeared a few times. The V call is TRBV6-6, the J call TRBJ1-2, with D unclear. Germline values: CDR1 MNHNY, CDR2 SVGAGI (reference sequence). The CDR3 is made up of 14 amino acids. V was cut by 4 bases and J by 4 bases, with 13 bases left in between. CDR3 in DNA: TGTGCCAGCAGTTCGGAGGGAGGCGGCTATGGCTACACCTTC. It specifies CASSSEGGGYGYTF.

The J gene is TRBJ1-1, the V gene TRBV7-8; 8 bases agree with TRBD1. With 5 bases clipped from V and 7 bases from J, the junction kept 6 bases outside the gene matches. This CDR3 has 13 amino acids. Germline CDR1 reads SGHVS; CDR2 reads FQNEAQ. CDR3 coding DNA: TGTGCCAGCAGCCCCGGACAGGGCATTGAAGCTTTCTTT. Protein sequence: CASSPGQGIEAFF.

This clonotype was detected a few times. The chain links TRBV20-1 to TRBJ1-1; the D gene is possibly TRBD1 (6 bases). The germline V and J ends were trimmed by 6 bases and 1 base, with 15 bases remaining between them. Germline V lookup: CDR1 DFQATT, CDR2 SNEGSKA (reference sequence). The CDR3 extends over 14 amino acids. In DNA, the CDR3 is TGCAGTGCCCACGTAGACAGGTCGAACACTGAAGCTTTCTTT. Protein sequence: CSAHVDRSNTEAFF.

With regard to this clonotype: One end of the junction fails to match germline, which may point to a read error. The chain is built from TRBV7-9 and TRBJ2-3; TRBD1 aligns across 7 bases. The CDR3 consists of 15 residues. Germline-derived CDR1 and CDR2 are SEHNR and FQNEAQ (reference sequence). In DNA form, the CDR3 reads TGTGCCAGCCGCTTATTGGGACAGAGCATAGATACGCAGTATTTT. Amino acid sequence: CASRLLGQSIDTQYF.

This clonotype occurred a few times. The rearrangement joins TRBV20-1 to TRBJ1-2, with no clear D. The germline V gene encodes CDR1 DFQATT and CDR2 SNEGSKA (reference sequence). Trimming removed 1 base at V and 8 bases at J, with 20 bases between. The CDR3 is 15 residues long. The CDR3 DNA follows: TGCAGTGCTAGAGGATTAGGGCCCCAGGCGAGCGGCTACACCTTC. This codes for CSARGLGPQASGYTF.

Remarks on this clonotype: A much larger clone lies a single base off, so this may be a read error. The CDR3 region has the DNA TGCACCAGCAGCTTCGGTCCTCCGAGGAATGAGCAGTTCTTC. It translates to CTSSFGPPRNEQFF. The chain joins TRBV5-1 to TRBJ2-1; D is ambiguous. The CDR3 consists of 14 residues. CDR1 and CDR2 from the germline V gene are SGHRS and YFSETQ.

The CDR3 sequence: CASSEMAGAVTDTQYF. In nucleotides, the CDR3 is TGTGCCAGCAGTGAAATGGCGGGGGCAGTGACAGATACGCAGTATTTT. The chain is built from TRBV6-1 and TRBJ2-3; possible D gene TRBD2, 7 bases. This CDR3 has 16 residues. Germline assignment: CDR1 MNHNS and CDR2 SASEGT. V lost 2 bases to trimming and J lost 3 bases, with 15 bases between them.

The V and J genes are TRBV5-1 and TRBJ2-3; D is unresolved. The length of the CDR3 is 14 residues. The germline V gene encodes CDR1 SGHRS and CDR2 YFSETQ. CDR3 sequence (DNA): TGCACCACCCAACTCCGTTCGGGCACAGATACGCAGTATTTT. It translates to CTTQLRSGTDTQYF.

This clonotype has a handful of counts. This sequence joins TRBV10-3 and TRBJ2-1, with a tentative D call TRBD1 (6 bases). This CDR3 has 15 amino acids. Trimming stripped 0 bases from V and 5 bases from J, with 11 bases between. From germline, CDR1 is ENHRY and CDR2 SYGVKD. CDR3 coding DNA: TGTGCCATCAGTGAGTCGGGGGCAAGGAACAATGAGCAGTTCTTC. Translation gives CAISESGARNNEQFF.

This clonotype was counted between two and nine times. This chain connects TRBV20-1 to TRBJ2-1; the match to TRBD2 covers 11 bases. Losses at the gene ends were 5 bases for V and 7 bases for J; bases not matched to a gene: 7. In germline, CDR1 is DFQATT, CDR2 SNEGSKA (reference sequence). The CDR3 extends over 14 amino acids. CDR3 protein: CSADLAGGFNEQFF. As DNA, the CDR3 is TGCAGTGCTGACTTAGCGGGAGGGTTTAATGAGCAGTTCTTC.

This clonotype has just one count. Here the CDR3 omits its conserved ending phenylalanine or tryptophan, so a read error is the likely source. The rearrangement uses TRBV7-8 and TRBJ2-4, with 11 bases aligning to TRBD2. The CDR3 covers 14 residues. Germline CDR1 reads SGHVS; CDR2 reads FQNEAQ. CDR3: CASSLAGGTNIQYV. The CDR3, as DNA: TGTGCCAGCAGCCTAGCGGGAGGTACCAACATTCAGTACGTC.

The chain joins TRBV30 to TRBJ2-1; the D is unclear. This CDR3 region has 14 residues. With 5 bases removed from V and 2 bases from J, the gap between germline ends came to 13 bases. In germline, CDR1 is GTSNPN, CDR2 SVGIG (reference sequence). In DNA, the CDR3 is TGTGCCTGGGGGTCCGGGCCTACCTACAATGAGCAGTTCTTC. This translates into CAWGSGPTYNEQFF.

The V call is TRBV2, the J call TRBJ1-2; tentative D call: TRBD1 (5 bases). The CDR3 covers 13 residues. Germline V gene sequence: CDR1 SNHLY, CDR2 FYNNEI. Trimming left V 5 bases short and J 5 bases short, with 12 bases between. The DNA for the CDR3 is TGTGCCAGCAGTATCAGGGAGGGTTATGGCTACACCTTC. It yields the protein CASSIREGYGYTF.

This clonotype came up a few times. The chain joins TRBV12-3 or TRBV12-4 to TRBJ2-1; D is possibly TRBD1 or TRBD2 (5 bases each). The CDR3 runs to 16 residues. V gave up 8 bases and J gave up 5 bases, with 22 bases separating them. The DNA for the CDR3 is TGTGCCAGCGTTTTGAGGATGGGGACCCCTAACAATGAGCAGTTCTTC. It codes for CASVLRMGTPNNEQFF.

The chain joins TRBV12-3 or TRBV12-4 to TRBJ2-1; 16 bases agree with TRBD2. The CDR3 covers 17 residues. V lost 4 bases, J lost 9 bases, and 9 bases stayed unmatched. CDR3 amino acids: CASSSHEGTSGRGEQFF. In nucleotides, the CDR3 is TGTGCCAGCAGTTCTCATGAGGGGACTAGCGGGAGGGGTGAGCAGTTCTTC.

The chain's CDR3 is CASSPRTGEGEKLFF. The CDR3 coding sequence is TGCGCCAGCAGCCCACGGACAGGGGAAGGTGAAAAACTGTTTTTT. This rearrangement joins TRBV5-1 to TRBJ1-4; 9 nucleotides match TRBD1. Germline lookup yields CDR1 SGHRS and CDR2 YFSETQ. This CDR3 contains 15 residues. V trimming: 4 bases; J trimming: 7 bases; junction bases outside the gene matches: 8.

Concerning this clonotype: The junction departs from the called germline gene at one end, perhaps through a read error. The chain recombines TRBV5-1 with TRBJ2-1; D might be TRBD1 (6 bases). There are 15 residues in the CDR3. From germline, CDR1 is SGHRS and CDR2 YFSETQ. CDR3 DNA sequence: TGCGCCAGCAGCTTGGTTGGGACACGGTACAATGAGCGGTTCTTC. This translates into CASSLVGTRYNERFF.

The table lists this clonotype with a few counts. This rearrangement joins TRBV7-9 to TRBJ1-2; 8 positions agree with TRBD1. Germline V gene sequence: CDR1 SEHNR, CDR2 FQNEAQ (reference sequence). CDR3 length equals 15 residues. The trim removed 5 bases at V and 6 bases at J, leaving 11 bases unmatched. The CDR3 sequence: CASSEARGPNNGYTF. The DNA for the CDR3 is TGTGCCAGCAGCGAAGCCAGGGGGCCGAACAATGGCTACACCTTC.

This clonotype was counted at least ten times. V is TRBV12-3 or TRBV12-4 and J is TRBJ2-5; D unresolved. The CDR3 has 12 amino acids. The V gene lost 6 bases and the J gene lost 7 bases, with 12 bases spanning the gap. CDR3 sequence (DNA): TGTGCCAGCAGACGGGCTGACGGGACCCAGTACTTC. Translating gives CASRRADGTQYF.

This clonotype has a handful of counts. This sequence joins TRBV4-3 and TRBJ1-1; D is possibly TRBD1 (6 bases). The length of the CDR3 is 15 residues. Trimming cost V 0 bases and J 5 bases, with 13 bases left between them. The germline V gene encodes CDR1 LGHNA and CDR2 YSLEER. The CDR3 coding sequence is TGCGCCAGCAGCCAAGATCCCCAGGGGAGGACTGAAGCTTTCTTT. As protein: CASSQDPQGRTEAFF.

The chain combines TRBV20-1 with TRBJ2-1; D is possibly TRBD2 (5 bases). Germline lookup yields CDR1 DFQATT and CDR2 SNEGSKA (reference sequence). V was shortened by 4 bases and J by 8 bases, with 9 bases between the two germline ends. The CDR3 extends over 11 amino acids. The CDR3 coding sequence is TGCAGTGCTAAAGAGGGTTATGAGCAGTTCTTC. It encodes CSAKEGYEQFF.

In its sample, this clonotype was seen a few times. This chain uses TRBV7-2 with TRBJ1-2, with TRBD1 identical over 7 bases. Unmatched junction bases numbered 7, after V lost 1 base and J lost 5 bases. This CDR3 has 15 amino acids. CDR1 SGHTA and CDR2 FQGNSA come from the germline V gene. CDR3 nucleotide sequence: TGTGCCAGCAGCTTAGATATAAACAGGGGATATGGCTACACCTTC. The encoded protein is CASSLDINRGYGYTF.